The rows below give T cell receptor beta chains drawn from one sample of a study of T cell repertoires and HLA-DP antigens. The assay was immunoSEQ multiplex PCR, and TCRdb's table has in-frame clones only and misses some. The sample consists of roughly 70,000 clones, roughly 75% of them appearing once. The antigens these receptors bind are not known. Sequences were obtained from CD4+ T cells from PBMCs. All receptors come from a man in his fifties or sixties in good health and CMV-seronegative. The CDR3 runs from the conserved cysteine through the conserved F or W. Fields, in order: J gene, D gene, clone size, V gene, CDR3 DNA, CDR3 protein. The D gene is left open where the match is weak. Expanded clones get a size class; other rows say once, few or many, or leave the size out.

TRBJ2-1	-	-	TRBV4-1	TGCGCCAGCAGCCAAGAAGGTGGGGAGCAGTTCTTC	CASSQEGGEQFF
TRBJ1-2	TRBD1	few	TRBV7-6	TGTGCCAGCAGCCGTGACAGGGGAGAGGGCTACACCTTC	CASSRDRGEGYTF
TRBJ1-2	TRBD1	few	TRBV4-1	TGCGCCAGCAGCCAAGAGGCAACAGGGGTGTTCTATGGCTACACCTTC	CASSQEATGVFYGYTF
TRBJ1-3	-	-	TRBV5-5	TGTGCCAGCAGCTTACGACGGATGGAAAACACCATATATTTT	CASSLRRMENTIYF
TRBJ2-1	-	few	TRBV7-8	TGTGCCAGCAGCTCGCGGGACAGAGACTCCTACAATGAGCAGTTCTTC	CASSSRDRDSYNEQFF
TRBJ2-4	-	-	TRBV12-5	TGTGCTAGTGGTTCGATAGGTAGAGCCAAAAACATTCAGTACTTC	CASGSIGRAKNIQYF
TRBJ1-2	-	once	TRBV5-1	TGCGCCAGCAGCTTGGCAGGGAGCCAGGACTATGGCCACACCTTC	CASSLAGSQDYGHTF
TRBJ2-3	-	once	TRBV7-2	TGTGCCAGCAGCTCGCAGCCAAGGGCAGATACGCAGTATTTT	CASSSQPRADTQYF
TRBJ2-2	TRBD1	-	TRBV7-6	TGTGCCAGCAGCTTAGGGGACAGGGGGTTCGAGGCAACCGGGGAGCTGTTTTTT	CASSLGDRGFEATGELFF
TRBJ2-5	-	-	TRBV5-1	TGCGCCAGCAGCCCCGGGGGGCCCCAAGAGACCCAGTACTTC	CASSPGGPQETQYF